The next 10 T cell receptor beta chains were all read from a single sample in a study of T cells after posttransplantation cyclophosphamide. Busulfan-fludarabine conditioning, marrow transplant, and cyclophosphamide on days +3 and +4 were administered. The assay was immunoSEQ multiplex PCR, and TCRdb's table has in-frame clones only and misses some. The table lists some 2,000 clones, about four fifths of them singletons. Sample: CD8+ T cells sorted from blood, taken 350 to 370 days after allogeneic stem cell transplant with posttransplant cyclophosphamide. These receptors were taken from a male patient between 45 and 59 years old who received an allogeneic stem cell transplant from a related donor and was CMV-positive. The graft donor may have contributed some T cells.

This chain joins TRBV6-6 and TRBJ2-7; no clear D gene. V dropped 5 bases and J dropped 2 bases, with 13 bases sitting between them. The CDR3 spans 14 residues. Germline V CDR1 and CDR2: MNHNY, SVGAGI (reference sequence). The CDR3 sequence is CASSVLEGPYEQYF. CDR3 sequence (DNA): TGTGCCAGCAGTGTTCTAGAAGGTCCCTACGAGCAGTACTTC.

CDR3 sequence reads: CASSEGGQATNEKLFF. The CDR3 bases are TGTGCCAGCAGCGAGGGAGGACAGGCAACTAATGAAAAACTGTTTTTT. The V call is TRBV9, the J call TRBJ1-4, with 7 bases aligning to TRBD1. CDR1 is SGDLS, CDR2 YYNGEE, per germline. The V gene end was trimmed by 3 bases and the J gene end by 0 bases; junction bases not matched to a gene: 5. The CDR3 is 16 residues long.

The chain is built from TRBV19 and TRBJ2-6; a weak D match, TRBD1 (6 bases). Trimming removed 7 bases from V and 2 bases from J, with 21 bases in between. Germline V CDR1 and CDR2: LNHDA, SQIVND (reference sequence). This CDR3 spans 18 amino acids. CDR3: CASTIWPSGVAGANVLTF. CDR3 DNA sequence: TGTGCCAGTACGATTTGGCCTTCAGGGGTCGCTGGGGCCAACGTCCTGACTTTC.

V usage is TRBV30 and J usage is TRBJ2-1; 10 bases fit TRBD2. This CDR3 is built from 16 residues. Germline V CDR1 and CDR2: GTSNPN, SVGIG (reference sequence). Trimming removed 3 bases from V and 5 bases from J; junction bases left unmatched: 10. The CDR3 is CAWRGEGTSVDNEQFF. As DNA, the CDR3 is TGTGCCTGGAGGGGGGAAGGGACTAGCGTAGACAATGAGCAGTTCTTC.

The chain carries TRBV7-9 and TRBJ1-1; TRBD1 matches at 8 bases. CDR3 length: 14 amino acids. Trimming cost V 10 bases and J 1 base; bases outside gene matches: 8. The germline gives CDR1 SEHNR, CDR2 FQNEAQ (reference sequence). CDR3 loop: CATPSTGGNTEAFF. DNA of the CDR3: TGTGCCACCCCTAGTACAGGGGGGAACACTGAAGCTTTCTTT.

This clone is a singleton in its sample. The chain joins TRBV25-1 to TRBJ1-1; 8 positions agree with TRBD1. This CDR3 comprises 17 residues. Trimming at V came to 6 bases and at J to 0 bases, leaving 12 bases not matched to a gene. Germline CDR1 is MGHDK and CDR2 is SYGVNS. The CDR3 sequence: CASSGPGDRNLNTEAFF. In DNA, the CDR3 is TGTGCCAGCAGCGGGCCCGGGGACAGGAATTTGAACACTGAAGCTTTCTTT.

The chain has TRBV6-5 and TRBJ2-7; D not certain. CDR3 length: 14 residues. From germline, CDR1 is MNHEY and CDR2 SVGAGI. V was clipped by 5 bases and J by 4 bases, with 15 bases between them. The CDR3 bases are TGTGCCAGCAGTAGCCTGTCCAGGTCTTACGAGCAGTACTTC. Residues: CASSSLSRSYEQYF.

Only a few counts were recorded for this clone. The sample has other DNA sequences that encode this CDR3 too. V usage is TRBV19 and J usage is TRBJ1-5; tentative D call: TRBD1 (6 bases). CDR1 and CDR2 from the germline V gene are LNHDA and SQIVND (reference sequence). V lost 9 bases and J 2 bases, leaving 11 bases between the germline ends. The CDR3 loop spans 13 amino acids. The CDR3: CASRDIGNQPQHF. CDR3 bases: TGTGCCAGCCGGGACATCGGCAATCAGCCCCAGCATTTT.

The chain is built from TRBV13 and TRBJ2-3; D ambiguous. The CDR3 spans 14 residues. CDR1 and CDR2 from the germline V gene are PRHDT and FYEKMQ (reference sequence). V dropped 2 bases and J dropped 2 bases, with 8 bases sitting between them. CDR3 sequence: CASSLRLDTDTQYF. DNA of the CDR3: TGTGCCAGCAGCTTAAGGCTAGACACAGATACGCAGTATTTT.

The count of this clone is one. This chain uses TRBV7-9 with TRBJ2-1; no definite D call. V shed 3 bases and J shed 5 bases, with 8 bases lying between them. Germline V gene sequence: CDR1 SEHNR, CDR2 FQNEAQ (reference sequence). This CDR3 has 13 amino acids. This CDR3 is CASSFSTNNEQFF. The CDR3 nucleotides read TGTGCCAGCAGCTTTTCTACTAACAATGAGCAGTTCTTC.